The present entry profiles one T cell receptor beta chain with its context. Its antigen is as yet unknown. The length of the CDR3 is 12 residues. V was cut by 7 bases and J by 2 bases, with 11 bases left in between. CDR1 is SQVTM and CDR2 is ANQGSEA in the germline V gene. These data come from a study of long-term antiretroviral therapy in people with HIV. Findings of the study overall: There were no data on ART adherence, viral resistance or therapy changes, a gap that limits inferences about post-ART repertoire changes.

At survey level, the immunoSEQ assay was run in its v3.0 version. Sequencing set out to capture roughly 35,000-50,000 T-cell genomes per sample. Produced via immunoSEQ multiplex PCR; TCRdb's table is partial and in-frame only. The sample lists about 41,000 clones, about 94% occurring once. Sequenced material: unsorted PBMCs, taken roughly 9.5 years after starting antiretroviral therapy. This clonotype was sampled from a man under 40 with HIV. The rearrangement uses TRBV29-1 and TRBJ1-1; D possibly corresponds to TRBD1 (6 bases). CDR3 in amino acids: CSARGGNTEAFF. In DNA, the CDR3 is TGCAGCGCCAGGGGCGGAAACACTGAAGCTTTCTTT.